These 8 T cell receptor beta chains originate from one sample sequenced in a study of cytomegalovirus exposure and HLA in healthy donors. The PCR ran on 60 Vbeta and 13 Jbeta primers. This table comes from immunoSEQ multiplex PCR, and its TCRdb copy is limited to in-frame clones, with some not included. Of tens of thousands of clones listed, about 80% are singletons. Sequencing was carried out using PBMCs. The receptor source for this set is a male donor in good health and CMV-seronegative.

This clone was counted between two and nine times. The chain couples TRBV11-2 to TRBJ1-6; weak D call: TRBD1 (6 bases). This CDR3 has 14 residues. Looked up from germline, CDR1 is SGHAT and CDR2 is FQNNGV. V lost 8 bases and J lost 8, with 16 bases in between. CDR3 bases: TGTGCCAGCGCCCTAGGGGGGGGCTATTCACCCCTCCACTTT. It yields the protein CASALGGGYSPLHF. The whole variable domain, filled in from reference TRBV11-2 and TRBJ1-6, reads EAGVAQSPRYKIIEKRQSVAFWCNPISGHATLYWYQQILGQGPKLLIQFQNNGVVDDSQLPKDRFSAERLKGVDSTLKIQPAKLEDSAVYLCASALGGGYSPLHFGNGTRLTVT.

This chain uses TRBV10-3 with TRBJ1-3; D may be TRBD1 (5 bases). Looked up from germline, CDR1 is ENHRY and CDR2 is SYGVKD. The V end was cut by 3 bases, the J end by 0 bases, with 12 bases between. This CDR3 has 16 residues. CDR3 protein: CAISEQVPYSGNTIYF. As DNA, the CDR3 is TGTGCCATCAGTGAACAGGTTCCTTACTCTGGAAACACCATATATTTT.

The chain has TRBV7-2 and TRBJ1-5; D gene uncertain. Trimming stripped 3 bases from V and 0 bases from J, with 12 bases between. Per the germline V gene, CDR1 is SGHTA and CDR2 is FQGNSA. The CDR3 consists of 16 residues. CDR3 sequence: CASSLGRQRSNQPQHF. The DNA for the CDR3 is TGTGCCAGCAGCTTGGGGAGACAACGTAGCAATCAGCCCCAGCATTTT.

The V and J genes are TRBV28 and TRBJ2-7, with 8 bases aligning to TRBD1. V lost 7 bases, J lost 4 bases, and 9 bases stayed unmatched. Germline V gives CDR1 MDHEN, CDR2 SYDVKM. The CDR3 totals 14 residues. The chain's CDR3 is CASTLGTGAYEQYF. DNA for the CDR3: TGTGCCAGCACTCTGGGGACAGGAGCATACGAGCAGTACTTC.

CDR3 loop: CASSLQGAAYNEQFF. As DNA, the CDR3 is TGTGCCAGCTCACTACAGGGGGCGGCGTACAATGAGCAGTTCTTC. The rearrangement links TRBV18 to TRBJ2-1, with 9 bases identical to TRBD1. CDR3 size: 15 residues. Unmatched junction bases numbered 5, after V lost 4 bases and J lost 4 bases. The germline gives CDR1 KGHSH, CDR2 LQKENI.

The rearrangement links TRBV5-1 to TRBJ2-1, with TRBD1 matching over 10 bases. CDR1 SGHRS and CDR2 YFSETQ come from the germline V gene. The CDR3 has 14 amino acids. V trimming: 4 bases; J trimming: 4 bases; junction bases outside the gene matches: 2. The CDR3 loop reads CASSRTGGYNEQFF. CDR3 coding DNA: TGCGCCAGCAGCCGGACAGGGGGTTACAATGAGCAGTTCTTC.

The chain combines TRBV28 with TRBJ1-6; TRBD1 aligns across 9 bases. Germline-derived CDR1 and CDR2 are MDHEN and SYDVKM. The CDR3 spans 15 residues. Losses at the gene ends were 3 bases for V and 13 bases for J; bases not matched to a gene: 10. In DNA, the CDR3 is TGTGCCAGCAGTTTCGTGGGACAGGGTAGCAGGCCCCTCCACTTT. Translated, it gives CASSFVGQGSRPLHF.

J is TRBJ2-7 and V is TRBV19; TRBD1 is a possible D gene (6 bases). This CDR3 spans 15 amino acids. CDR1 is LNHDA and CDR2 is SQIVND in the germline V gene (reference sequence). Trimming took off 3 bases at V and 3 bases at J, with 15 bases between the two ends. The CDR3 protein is CASSIRAGDSYEQYF. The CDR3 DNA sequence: TGTGCCAGTAGTATTCGGGCAGGGGATAGCTACGAGCAGTACTTC.